This TCR beta chain was sequenced for a study of Graves' ophthalmopathy and Graves' hyperthyroidism. Scientists amplified the TCR beta CDR3 regions from RNA transcripts. An initial RT-PCR round employing HTBI primers preceded a second-round multiplex PCR. Each CDR3 protein is one row after TCRdb ran MiXCR on the multiplex PCR reads. The profile shows hundreds of thousands of distinct CDR3 sequences, about 20% of them singletons. Findings of the study overall: Ophthalmopathy was separated from stable hyperthyroidism by a 13-signature model with 85% to 90% sensitivity and over 75% specificity.

Ten or more counts support this clonotype. Its antigen remains unidentified. The sequenced sample consisted of peripheral blood. The source is a woman aged 18-29 years with stable Graves' hyperthyroidism. Some clones in this sample may be carry-over from other donors' samples.

The CDR3 loop reads CASSLDRQQETQYF. As DNA, the CDR3 is TGTGCCAGCAGCTTAGATCGACAGCAAGAGACCCAGTACTTC. The rearrangement joins TRBV7-9 to TRBJ2-5; D is perhaps TRBD1 (5 bases). The CDR3 loop spans 14 amino acids. Germline V gene sequence: CDR1 SEHNR, CDR2 FQNEAQ (reference sequence). V shed 1 base and J shed 2 bases, with 8 bases lying between them. The full variable domain, its missing parts supplied by reference TRBV7-9 and TRBJ2-5, is DTGVSQNPRHKITKRGQNVTFRCDPISEHNRLYWYRQTLGQGPEFLTYFQNEAQLEKSRLLSDRFSAERPKGSFSTLEIQRTEQGDSAMYLCASSLDRQQETQYFGPGTRLLVL.